This T cell receptor (beta chain) was captured in a study of T-cell reconstitution after alpha-beta-depleted transplantation in children. Study-level findings and limits: Most T-cell counts and diversity one year after the transplant came from T cells that were newly produced. Reported findings indicate that, about two months after transplant, alpha-beta T cells came from several hundred expanded clones, which were derived from non-depleted graft cells.

The CDR3 totals 14 residues. Germline V gives CDR1 DFQATT, CDR2 SNEGSKA (reference sequence). The ends lost 5 bases at V and 3 bases at J; junction bases unmatched: 10. Molecular barcoding with unique molecular identifiers was used for the TCRbeta library. MiXCR, applied by TCRdb to the PCR reads, yields one record per CDR3 protein. The sample has about 500,000 distinct CDR3 sequences; roughly an eighth are singletons. This clonotype came up a few times. Its target is not known. The TCR originated in a female patient between 2 and 15 years old who had a stem cell transplant for aplastic anemia, so the T cells may come from the graft donor. This chain uses TRBV20-1 with TRBJ2-7; 7 nucleotides line up with TRBD2. The sequences come from PBMCs, mostly from graft donor cells, collected 180 days after TCRalphabeta/CD19-depleted stem cell transplant. The CDR3 loop reads CSAVPGTTRYEQYF. The CDR3 DNA reads TGCAGTGCTGTTCCCGGGACTACACGCTACGAGCAGTACTTC.